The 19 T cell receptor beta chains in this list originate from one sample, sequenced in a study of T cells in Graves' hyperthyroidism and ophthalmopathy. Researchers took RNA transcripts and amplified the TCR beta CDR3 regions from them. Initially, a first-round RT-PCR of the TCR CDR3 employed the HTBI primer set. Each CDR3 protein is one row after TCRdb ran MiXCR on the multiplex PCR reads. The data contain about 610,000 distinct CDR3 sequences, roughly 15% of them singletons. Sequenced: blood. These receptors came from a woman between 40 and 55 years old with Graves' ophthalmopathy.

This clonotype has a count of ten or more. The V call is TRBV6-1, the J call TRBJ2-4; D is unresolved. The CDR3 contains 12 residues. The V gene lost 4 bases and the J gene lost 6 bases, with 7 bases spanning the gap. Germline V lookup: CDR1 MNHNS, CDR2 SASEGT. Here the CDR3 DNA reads TGTGCCAGCAGTGCCCAGATAAACATTCAGTACTTC. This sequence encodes CASSAQINIQYF.

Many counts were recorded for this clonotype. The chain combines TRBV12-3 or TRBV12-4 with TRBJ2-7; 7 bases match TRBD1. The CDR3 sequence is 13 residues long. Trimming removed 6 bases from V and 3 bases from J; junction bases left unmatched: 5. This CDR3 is CASRSRDSYEQYF. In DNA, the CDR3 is TGTGCCAGCAGGTCCCGGGACAGCTACGAGCAGTACTTC.

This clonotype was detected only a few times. The CDR3 spells CASSGLAGAPTGELFF. The DNA for the CDR3 is TGTGCCAGCAGCGGACTAGCGGGAGCGCCCACCGGGGAGCTGTTTTTT. The chain recombines TRBV13 with TRBJ2-2; 13 nucleotides match TRBD2. This CDR3 spans 16 amino acids. The germline V gene encodes CDR1 PRHDT and CDR2 FYEKMQ (reference sequence). The ends lost 5 bases at V and 4 bases at J; junction bases unmatched: 4.

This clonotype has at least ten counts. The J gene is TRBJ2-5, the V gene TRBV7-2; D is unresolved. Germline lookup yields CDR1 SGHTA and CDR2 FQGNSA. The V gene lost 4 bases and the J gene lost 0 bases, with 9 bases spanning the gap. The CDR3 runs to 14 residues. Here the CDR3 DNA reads TGTGCCAGCAGCTCGGACCTGTACCAAGAGACCCAGTACTTC. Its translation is CASSSDLYQETQYF.

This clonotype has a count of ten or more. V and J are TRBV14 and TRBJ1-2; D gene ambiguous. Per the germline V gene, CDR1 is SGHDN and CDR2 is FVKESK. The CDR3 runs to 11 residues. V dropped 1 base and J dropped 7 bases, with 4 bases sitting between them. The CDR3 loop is CASSQGAGYTF. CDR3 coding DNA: TGTGCCAGCAGCCAAGGTGCTGGCTACACCTTC.

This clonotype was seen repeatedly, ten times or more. The CDR3 region has the DNA TGTGCCAGCAGTCATCGGACTAGCGGGCGCGAGCAGTACTTC. This translates into CASSHRTSGREQYF. The rearrangement uses TRBV6-2 or TRBV6-3 and TRBJ2-7; 11 bases line up with TRBD2. CDR1 MNHEY and CDR2 SVGEGT come from the germline V gene. The trim removed 5 bases at V and 6 bases at J, leaving 6 bases unmatched. The CDR3 is 14 amino acids.

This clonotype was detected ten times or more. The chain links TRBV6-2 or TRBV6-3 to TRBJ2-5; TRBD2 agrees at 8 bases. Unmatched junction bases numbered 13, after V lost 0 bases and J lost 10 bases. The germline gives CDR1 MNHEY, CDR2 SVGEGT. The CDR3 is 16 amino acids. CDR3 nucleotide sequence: TGTGCCAGCAGTTACTCGACAGCGGGGGATGACGGGAGCCAGTACTTC. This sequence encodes CASSYSTAGDDGSQYF.

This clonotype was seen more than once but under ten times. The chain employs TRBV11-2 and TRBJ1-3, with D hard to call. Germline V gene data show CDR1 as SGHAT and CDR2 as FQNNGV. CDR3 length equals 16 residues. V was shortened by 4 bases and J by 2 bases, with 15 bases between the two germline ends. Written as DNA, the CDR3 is TGTGCCAGCAGCTCGGGCCCCGGTCGGGCTGGAAACACCATATATTTT. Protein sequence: CASSSGPGRAGNTIYF.

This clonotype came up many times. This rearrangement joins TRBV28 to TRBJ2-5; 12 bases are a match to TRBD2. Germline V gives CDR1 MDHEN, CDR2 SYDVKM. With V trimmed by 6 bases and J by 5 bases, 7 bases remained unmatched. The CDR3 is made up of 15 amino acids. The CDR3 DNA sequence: TGTGCCAGCAGCCGTAGGACTAGCGGGGAGGAGACCCAGTACTTC. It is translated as CASSRRTSGEETQYF.

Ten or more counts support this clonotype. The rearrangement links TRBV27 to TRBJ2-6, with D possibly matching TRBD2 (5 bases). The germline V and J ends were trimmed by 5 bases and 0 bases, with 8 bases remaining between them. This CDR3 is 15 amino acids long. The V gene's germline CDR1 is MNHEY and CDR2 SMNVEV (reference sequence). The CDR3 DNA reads TGTGCCAGCAGTCCCCGGGACTCTGGGGCCAACGTCCTGACTTTC. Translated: CASSPRDSGANVLTF.

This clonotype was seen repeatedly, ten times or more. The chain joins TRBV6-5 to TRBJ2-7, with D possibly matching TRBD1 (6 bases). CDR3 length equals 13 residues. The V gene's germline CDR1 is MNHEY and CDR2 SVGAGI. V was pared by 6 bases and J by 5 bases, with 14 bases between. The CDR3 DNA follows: TGTGCCAGCAGCCCTCAACAGGGAAACGAGCAGTACTTC. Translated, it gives CASSPQQGNEQYF.

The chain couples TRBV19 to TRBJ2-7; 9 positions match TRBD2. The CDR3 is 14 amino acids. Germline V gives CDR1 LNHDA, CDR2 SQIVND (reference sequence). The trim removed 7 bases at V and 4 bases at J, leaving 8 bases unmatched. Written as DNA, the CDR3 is TGTGCCAGTACCCAAGGTAGCGGGAGATACGAGCAGTACTTC. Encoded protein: CASTQGSGRYEQYF.

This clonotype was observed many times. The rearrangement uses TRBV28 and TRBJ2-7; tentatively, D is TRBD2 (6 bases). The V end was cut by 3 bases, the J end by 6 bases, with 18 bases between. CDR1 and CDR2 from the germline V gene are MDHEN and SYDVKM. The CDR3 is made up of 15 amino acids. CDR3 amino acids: CASSLPTGVSSEQYF. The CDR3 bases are TGTGCCAGCAGTTTGCCCACGGGAGTATCGAGCGAGCAGTACTTC.

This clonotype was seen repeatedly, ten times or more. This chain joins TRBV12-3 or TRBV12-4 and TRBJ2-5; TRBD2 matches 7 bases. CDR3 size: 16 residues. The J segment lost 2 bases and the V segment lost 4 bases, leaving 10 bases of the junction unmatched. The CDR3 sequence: CASSSSSQGLQETQYF. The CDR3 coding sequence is TGTGCCAGCAGTTCCAGTTCTCAGGGACTACAAGAGACCCAGTACTTC.

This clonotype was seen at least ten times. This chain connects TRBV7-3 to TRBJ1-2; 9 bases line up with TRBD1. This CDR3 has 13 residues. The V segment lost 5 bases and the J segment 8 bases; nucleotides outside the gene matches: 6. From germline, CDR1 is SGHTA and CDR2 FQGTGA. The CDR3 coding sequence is TGTGCCAGCAGCCGGGACAGGGAAAACGGCTACACCTTC. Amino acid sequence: CASSRDRENGYTF.

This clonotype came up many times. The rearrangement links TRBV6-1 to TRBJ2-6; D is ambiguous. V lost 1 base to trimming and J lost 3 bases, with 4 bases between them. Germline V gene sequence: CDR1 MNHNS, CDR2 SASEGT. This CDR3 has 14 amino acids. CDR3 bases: TGTGCCAGCAGTGAAGGCGATGGGGCCAACGTCCTGACTTTC. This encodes CASSEGDGANVLTF.

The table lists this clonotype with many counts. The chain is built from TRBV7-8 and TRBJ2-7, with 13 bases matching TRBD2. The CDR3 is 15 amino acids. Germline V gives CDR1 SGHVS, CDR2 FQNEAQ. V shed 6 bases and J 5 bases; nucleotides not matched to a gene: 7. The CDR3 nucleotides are TGTGCCAGCAGACTAGCGGGAGGGCCGATCCACGAGCAGTACTTC. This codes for CASRLAGGPIHEQYF.

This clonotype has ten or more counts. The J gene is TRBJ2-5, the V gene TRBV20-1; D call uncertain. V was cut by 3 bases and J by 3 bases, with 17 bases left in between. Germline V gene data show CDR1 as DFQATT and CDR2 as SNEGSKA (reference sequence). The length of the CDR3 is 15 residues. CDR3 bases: TGCAGTGCTAGTAGTGGTGTAGGGTGGGAAGAGACCCAGTACTTC. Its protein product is CSASSGVGWEETQYF.

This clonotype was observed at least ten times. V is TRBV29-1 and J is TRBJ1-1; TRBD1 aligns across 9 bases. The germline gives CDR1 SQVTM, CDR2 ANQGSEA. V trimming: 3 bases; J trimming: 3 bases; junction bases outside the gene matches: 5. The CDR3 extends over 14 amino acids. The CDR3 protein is CSVEVDRGDTEAFF. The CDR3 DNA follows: TGCAGCGTTGAGGTGGACAGGGGCGACACTGAAGCTTTCTTT.